This passage covers 26 T cell receptor beta chains from one sample sequenced in a study of memory CD8 T cells in hepatitis C reinfection. The time point was: peak reinfection, 3 to 8 weeks after reinfection detection. Sorted cells were sequenced directly ex vivo without any in vitro expansion. Clones were read by immunoSEQ multiplex PCR, and TCRdb kept only the in-frame ones, dropping some. The sample yields some 40,000 clones, approximately 88% seen once. The sequenced sample consisted of naive CD8+ T cells sorted from blood. The receptors were sampled from a man between 18 and 35 years old with hepatitis C virus infection.

This chain links TRBV6-6 with TRBJ2-2, with 7 bases matching TRBD1. The ends lost 5 bases at V and 6 bases at J; junction bases unmatched: 6. CDR1 MNHNY and CDR2 SVGAGI come from the germline V gene (reference sequence). This CDR3 is built from 14 residues. In nucleotides, the CDR3 is TGTGCCAGCAGTGGTGGACAGGCCGCCGGGGAGCTGTTTTTT. Protein sequence: CASSGGQAAGELFF.

This rearrangement joins TRBV27 to TRBJ2-1; 10 nucleotides match TRBD2. Germline CDR1 MNHEY, CDR2 SMNVEV (reference sequence). The trim removed 6 bases at V and 9 bases at J, leaving 11 bases unmatched. The CDR3 has 15 amino acids. CDR3 in DNA: TGTGCCAGCAGCCCCAGCGGGAGGGCCGACGGTGAGCAGTTCTTC. Translated, it gives CASSPSGRADGEQFF.

The chain combines TRBV7-8 with TRBJ2-7; D not resolved. CDR1 is SGHVS, CDR2 FQNEAQ, per germline. CDR3 size: 14 residues. The V and J ends lost 5 bases and 7 bases respectively, with 18 bases between them. CDR3 sequence: CASSQLLPTGEQYF. CDR3 coding DNA: TGTGCCAGCAGCCAACTTCTCCCGACTGGGGAGCAGTACTTC.

The chain couples TRBV2 to TRBJ2-7; 9 bases agree with TRBD1. The CDR3 is 13 amino acids. From germline, CDR1 is SNHLY and CDR2 FYNNEI. V shed 6 bases, J shed 5 bases, and the junction held 5 bases outside the gene matches. The CDR3 is CASSAGTGNEQYF. As DNA, the CDR3 is TGTGCCAGCAGCGCCGGGACAGGGAACGAGCAGTACTTC.

The CDR3 sequence: CASSLRGTDTQYF. As DNA, the CDR3 is TGTGCCAGCAGCTTACGGGGCACAGATACGCAGTATTTT. This chain links TRBV11-2 with TRBJ2-3; no definite D call. V was clipped by 2 bases and J by 1 base, with 4 bases between them. The CDR3 has 13 amino acids. Germline CDR1 reads SGHAT; CDR2 reads FQNNGV.

The chain joins TRBV7-9 to TRBJ2-2; the D gene is possibly TRBD2 (5 bases). This CDR3 is built from 16 residues. CDR1 and CDR2 (germline): SEHNR, FQNEAQ (reference sequence). Trimming took 4 bases from V and 7 from J, leaving 19 bases between them. In DNA form, the CDR3 reads TGTGCCAGCAGCTCCATTGGATCGACTAAAGACGGGGAGCTGTTTTTT. Its translation: CASSSIGSTKDGELFF.

The genes are TRBV19 and TRBJ2-2; TRBD1 matches 10 bases. Germline CDR1 and CDR2: LNHDA and SQIVND (reference sequence). The V gene end was trimmed by 10 bases and the J gene end by 6 bases; junction bases not matched to a gene: 5. The CDR3 contains 13 residues. CDR3 bases: TGTGCCACAGGACAGGGGGGCCCCGGGGAGCTGTTTTTT. Its translation is CATGQGGPGELFF.

This chain connects TRBV4-1 to TRBJ1-1; D gene uncertain. The CDR3 totals 14 residues. In germline, CDR1 is MGHRA, CDR2 YSYEKL. V lost 2 bases and J lost 7, with 14 bases in between. This CDR3 is CASSQYMGRSEAFF. The CDR3 bases are TGCGCCAGCAGCCAATATATGGGCCGCAGTGAAGCTTTCTTT.

The genes are TRBV6-5 and TRBJ2-5; TRBD1 matches 10 bases. The V gene end was trimmed by 6 bases and the J gene end by 4 bases; junction bases not matched to a gene: 8. The CDR3 is 15 amino acids. Germline CDR1 and CDR2: MNHEY and SVGAGI. The CDR3 protein is CASSSGTGVSETQYF. The CDR3 coding sequence is TGTGCCAGCAGCTCCGGGACAGGGGTTTCAGAGACCCAGTACTTC.

This rearrangement joins TRBV28 to TRBJ2-7, with 12 bases that match TRBD2. Germline values: CDR1 MDHEN, CDR2 SYDVKM. This CDR3 is built from 14 residues. Trimming cost V 6 bases and J 2 bases; bases outside gene matches: 2. The CDR3 loop is CASSRLAGAYEQYF. The CDR3 DNA follows: TGTGCCAGCAGCCGACTAGCGGGGGCCTACGAGCAGTACTTC.

V and J are TRBV28 and TRBJ2-7; 8 positions match TRBD2. The V segment lost 3 bases and the J segment 3 bases; nucleotides outside the gene matches: 16. CDR3 length: 18 residues. The V gene's germline CDR1 is MDHEN and CDR2 SYDVKM. This CDR3 reads CASSFPPAGEVEGYEQYF. The CDR3 bases are TGTGCCAGCAGTTTCCCTCCAGCGGGAGAGGTCGAAGGCTACGAGCAGTACTTC. Full variable domain (remainder filled in from reference TRBV28 and TRBJ2-7): DVKVTQSSRYLVKRTGEKVFLECVQDMDHENMFWYRQDPGLGLRLIYFSYDVKMKEKGDIPEGYSVSREKKERFSLILESASTNQTSMYLCASSFPPAGEVEGYEQYFGPGTRLTVT.

The chain carries TRBV28 and TRBJ2-2, with D tentatively TRBD2 (5 bases). The germline gives CDR1 MDHEN, CDR2 SYDVKM. Trimming removed 5 bases at V and 4 bases at J, with 17 bases between. CDR3 length: 16 amino acids. The CDR3 is CASSPPYERSTGELFF. Written as DNA, the CDR3 is TGTGCCAGCAGTCCCCCTTATGAGCGGTCCACCGGGGAGCTGTTTTTT.

The CDR3 reads CASSGGQGRVEQFF. The CDR3 nucleotides are TGCGCCAGCAGCGGGGGACAGGGGAGGGTTGAGCAGTTCTTC. This chain links TRBV5-1 with TRBJ2-1; 10 nucleotides line up with TRBD1. Germline V gene data show CDR1 as SGHRS and CDR2 as YFSETQ. This CDR3 is 14 amino acids long. Losses at the gene ends were 4 bases for V and 9 bases for J; bases not matched to a gene: 7.

This clone showed up just once. The gene calls are TRBV28 and TRBJ1-2, with D possibly TRBD1 on 5 matching bases. Per the germline V gene, CDR1 is MDHEN and CDR2 is SYDVKM. The CDR3 is made up of 13 amino acids. V was trimmed by 6 bases and J by 8 bases, leaving 16 bases between them. CDR3 in DNA: TGTGCCAGCAGCCCGCGGGGGTTTGCGGGCTACACCTTC. Amino acid sequence: CASSPRGFAGYTF.

This sequence joins TRBV19 and TRBJ2-3; weak D call: TRBD2 (6 bases). Per germline, CDR1 LNHDA and CDR2 SQIVND (reference sequence). The CDR3 covers 16 residues. V shed 3 bases and J shed 5 bases, with 18 bases lying between them. CDR3 in DNA: TGTGCCAGTAGTATGGTTGGGGGGTATGGAGGAGATACGCAGTATTTT. Translation: CASSMVGGYGGDTQYF.

This sequence joins TRBV19 and TRBJ2-1, with 7 bases identical to TRBD2. The CDR3 covers 12 residues. Per germline, CDR1 LNHDA and CDR2 SQIVND (reference sequence). V shed 7 bases, J shed 8 bases, and the junction held 5 bases outside the gene matches. CDR3 protein: CASISGGDEQFF. DNA of the CDR3: TGTGCCAGTATCTCGGGAGGAGATGAGCAGTTCTTC.

The chain recombines TRBV11-2 with TRBJ1-1; weak D call: TRBD1 (6 bases). V gave up 9 bases and J gave up 1 base, with 15 bases separating them. Germline lookup yields CDR1 SGHAT and CDR2 FQNNGV. There are 14 residues in the CDR3. This CDR3 reads CASQGTLKNTEAFF. CDR3 bases: TGTGCCAGTCAGGGGACCCTAAAGAACACTGAAGCTTTCTTT.

The chain links TRBV7-9 to TRBJ2-5; TRBD1 matches at 11 bases. The CDR3 consists of 17 residues. Germline CDR1 SEHNR, CDR2 FQNEAQ (reference sequence). The V segment lost 4 bases and the J segment 2 bases; nucleotides outside the gene matches: 9. The CDR3 DNA reads TGTGCCAGCAGCTGGGCGGACAGGGGGCTTGGACAAGAGACCCAGTACTTC. It translates to CASSWADRGLGQETQYF.

The gene calls are TRBV10-3 and TRBJ2-7, with 14 bases lining up with TRBD2. Germline CDR1 ENHRY, CDR2 SYGVKD. The CDR3 length is 15 residues. V dropped 6 bases and J dropped 5; count of bases not matched to a gene: 6. The CDR3 DNA reads as TGTGCCATCAGATCGGGACTAGCGGGAGTTAACGAGCAGTACTTC. This sequence encodes CAIRSGLAGVNEQYF.

The rearrangement joins TRBV10-2 to TRBJ2-5, with a possible D match to TRBD2 (6 bases). CDR1 and CDR2 from the germline V gene are WSHSY and SAAADI. Trimming pared 6 bases from V and 11 bases from J, leaving 19 bases between. The CDR3 spans 13 residues. DNA for the CDR3: TGCGCCAGCAGGCAGTTTATTGGAGGGGAGCAGTACTTC. Protein product: CASRQFIGGEQYF.

The V gene is TRBV29-1, the J gene TRBJ1-1; possibly TRBD1 for D (5 bases). With 4 bases removed from V and 0 bases from J, the gap between germline ends came to 9 bases. The CDR3 has 13 residues. Germline CDR1 and CDR2: SQVTM and ANQGSEA. The CDR3 DNA reads as TGCAGCGTTGTTTGGGGGGTGAACACTGAAGCTTTCTTT. It specifies CSVVWGVNTEAFF.

Regarding this clone: The same CDR3 arises from other DNA sequences in this sample as well. The V call is TRBV4-1, the J call TRBJ2-1, with a weak D call TRBD2 (9 bases). From germline, CDR1 is MGHRA and CDR2 YSYEKL. The CDR3 is 17 residues long. The V and J ends lost 4 bases and 5 bases respectively, with 21 bases between them. CDR3 sequence: CASSPGGLAGANNEQFF. The CDR3 DNA reads TGCGCCAGCAGCCCAGGGGGCTTAGCGGGGGCGAACAATGAGCAGTTCTTC.

The chain carries TRBV19 and TRBJ2-1; D might be TRBD2 (6 bases). Between the trimmed V and J ends, which lost 3 bases and 0 bases, there was a span of 9 bases. The CDR3 loop spans 15 amino acids. Germline lookup yields CDR1 LNHDA and CDR2 SQIVND (reference sequence). The CDR3 region has the DNA TGTGCCAGTAGTATGGGGGGTAGCTCCTACAATGAGCAGTTCTTC. Translating gives CASSMGGSSYNEQFF. Variable domain in full (rest from reference TRBV19 and TRBJ2-1): DGGITQSPKYLFRKEGQNVTLSCEQNLNHDAMYWYRQDPGQGLRLIYYSQIVNDFQKGDIAEGYSVSREKKESFPLTVTSAQKNPTAFYLCASSMGGSSYNEQFFGPGTRLTVL.

The chain has TRBV14 and TRBJ1-1; D gene unclear. The germline V gene encodes CDR1 SGHDN and CDR2 FVKESK. The CDR3 covers 12 residues. V lost 2 bases and J lost 6, with 7 bases in between. The CDR3 DNA reads TGTGCCAGCAGCCAATCGAGGGCTGAAGCTTTCTTT. This encodes CASSQSRAEAFF.

The chain has TRBV7-6 and TRBJ2-7; D not certain. The CDR3 spans 13 residues. V dropped 3 bases and J dropped 3 bases, with 9 bases sitting between them. The germline CDR1 and CDR2 sequences are SGHVS and FNYEAQ. The CDR3 coding sequence is TGTGCCAGCAGCTTTGGAGTTCTCTACGAGCAGTACTTC. Its translation: CASSFGVLYEQYF.

V is TRBV27 and J is TRBJ1-5; a weak D match, TRBD1 (5 bases). From germline, CDR1 is MNHEY and CDR2 SMNVEV (reference sequence). The CDR3 contains 13 residues. V lost 4 bases and J 3 bases, leaving 7 bases between the germline ends. The CDR3 nucleotides read TGTGCCAGCAGTTCAGGGTACAATCAGCCCCAGCATTTT. It specifies CASSSGYNQPQHF.